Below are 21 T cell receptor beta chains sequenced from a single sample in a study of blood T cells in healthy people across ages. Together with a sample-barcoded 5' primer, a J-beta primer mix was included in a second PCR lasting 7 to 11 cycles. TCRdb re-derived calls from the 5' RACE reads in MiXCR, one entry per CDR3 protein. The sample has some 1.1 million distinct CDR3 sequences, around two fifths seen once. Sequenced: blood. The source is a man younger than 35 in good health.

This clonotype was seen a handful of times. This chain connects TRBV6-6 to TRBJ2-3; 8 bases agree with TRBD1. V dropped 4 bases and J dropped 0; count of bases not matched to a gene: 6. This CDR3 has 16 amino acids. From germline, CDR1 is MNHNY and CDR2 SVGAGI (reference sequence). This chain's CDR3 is CASSWRDRTSTDTQYF. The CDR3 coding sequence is TGTGCCAGCAGTTGGCGGGACAGGACTAGCACAGATACGCAGTATTTT.

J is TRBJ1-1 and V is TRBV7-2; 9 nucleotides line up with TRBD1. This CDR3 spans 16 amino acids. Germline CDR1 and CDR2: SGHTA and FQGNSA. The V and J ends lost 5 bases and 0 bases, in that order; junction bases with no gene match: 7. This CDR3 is CASSKGQGKMNTEAFF. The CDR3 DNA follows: TGTGCCAGCAGCAAAGGACAGGGGAAGATGAACACTGAAGCTTTCTTT.

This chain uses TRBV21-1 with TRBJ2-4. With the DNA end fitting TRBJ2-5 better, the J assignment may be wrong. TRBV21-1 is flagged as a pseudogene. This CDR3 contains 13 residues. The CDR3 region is CASSKYPRETQYF. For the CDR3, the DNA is TGTGCCAGCAGCAAATATCCCAGAGAGACCCAGTACTTC.

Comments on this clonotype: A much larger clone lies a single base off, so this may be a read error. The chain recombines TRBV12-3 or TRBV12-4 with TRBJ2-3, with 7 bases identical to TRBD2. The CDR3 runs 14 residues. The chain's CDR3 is CASIWGGSTDTEYF. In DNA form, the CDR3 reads TGTGCCAGCATTTGGGGGGGGAGCACAGATACGGAGTATTTT.

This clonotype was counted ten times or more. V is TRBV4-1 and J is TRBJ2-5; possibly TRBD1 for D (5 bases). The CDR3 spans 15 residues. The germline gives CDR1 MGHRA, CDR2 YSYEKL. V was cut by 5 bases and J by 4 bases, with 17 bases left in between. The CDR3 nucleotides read TGCGCCAGCAGCAGTCCAGGGCCCTTTGGAGAGACCCAGTACTTC. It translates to CASSSPGPFGETQYF.

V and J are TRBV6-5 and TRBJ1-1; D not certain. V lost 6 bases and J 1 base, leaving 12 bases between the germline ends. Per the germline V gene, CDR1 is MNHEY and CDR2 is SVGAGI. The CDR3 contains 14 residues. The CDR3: CASRSLTENTEAFF. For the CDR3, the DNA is TGTGCCAGCAGATCTCTTACAGAGAACACTGAAGCTTTCTTT.

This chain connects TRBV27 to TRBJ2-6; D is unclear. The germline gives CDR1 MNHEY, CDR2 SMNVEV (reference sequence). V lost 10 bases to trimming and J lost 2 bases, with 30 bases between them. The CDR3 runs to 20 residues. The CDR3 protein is CATLPRSSSREVTGANVLTF. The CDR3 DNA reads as TGTGCCACCTTGCCCAGATCCTCCTCACGAGAGGTTACTGGGGCCAACGTCCTGACTTTC.

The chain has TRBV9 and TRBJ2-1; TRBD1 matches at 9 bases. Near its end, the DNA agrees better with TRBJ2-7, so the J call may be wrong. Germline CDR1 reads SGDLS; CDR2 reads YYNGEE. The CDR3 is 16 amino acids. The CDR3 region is CASSATGTGNYNEQYF. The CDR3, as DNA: TGTGCCAGCAGCGCAACCGGGACAGGGAATTACAATGAGCAGTACTTC.

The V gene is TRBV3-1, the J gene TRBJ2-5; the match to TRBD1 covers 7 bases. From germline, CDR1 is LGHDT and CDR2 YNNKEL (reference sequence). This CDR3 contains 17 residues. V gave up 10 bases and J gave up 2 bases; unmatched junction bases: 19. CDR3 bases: TGTGCCACAGGCCTCGGACAGGCACTTCCAACTCAAGAGACCCAGTACTTC. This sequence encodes CATGLGQALPTQETQYF.

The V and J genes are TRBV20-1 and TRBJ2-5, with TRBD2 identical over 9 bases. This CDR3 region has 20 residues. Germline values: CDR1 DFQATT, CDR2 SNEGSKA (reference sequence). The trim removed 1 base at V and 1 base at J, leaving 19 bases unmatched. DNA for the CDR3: TGCAGTGCTAGAGCATGGGGCACACCCTTTAGCGGGAGACTCCAAGAGACCCAGTACTTC. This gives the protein CSARAWGTPFSGRLQETQYF.

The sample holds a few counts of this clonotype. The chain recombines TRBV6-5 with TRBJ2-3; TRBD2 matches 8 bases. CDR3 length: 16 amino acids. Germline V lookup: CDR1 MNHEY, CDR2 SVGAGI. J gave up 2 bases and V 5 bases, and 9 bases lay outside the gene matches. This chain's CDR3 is CASSRTGGGYTDTQYF. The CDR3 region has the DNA TGTGCCAGCAGTAGGACGGGGGGGGGCTACACAGATACGCAGTATTTT.

DNA of the CDR3: TGCAGCGTCCAACGGGATTATGGCTACACCTTC. Residues: CSVQRDYGYTF. The rearrangement links TRBV29-1 to TRBJ1-2; D is undetermined. There are 11 residues in the CDR3. V gave up 6 bases and J gave up 5 bases, with 10 bases separating them. Germline CDR1 SQVTM, CDR2 ANQGSEA.

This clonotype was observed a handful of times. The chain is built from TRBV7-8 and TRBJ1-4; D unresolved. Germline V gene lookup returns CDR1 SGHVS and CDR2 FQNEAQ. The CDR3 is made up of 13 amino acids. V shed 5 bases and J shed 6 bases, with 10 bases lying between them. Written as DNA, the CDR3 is TGTGCCAGCAGCCTATCGACTGATGAAAAACTGTTTTTT. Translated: CASSLSTDEKLFF.

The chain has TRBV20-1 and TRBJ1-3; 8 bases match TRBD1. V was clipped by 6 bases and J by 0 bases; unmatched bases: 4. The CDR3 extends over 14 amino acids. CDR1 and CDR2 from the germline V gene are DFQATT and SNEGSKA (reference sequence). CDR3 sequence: CSATGGFSGNTIYF. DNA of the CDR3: TGCAGTGCAACAGGGGGTTTCTCTGGAAACACCATATATTTT.

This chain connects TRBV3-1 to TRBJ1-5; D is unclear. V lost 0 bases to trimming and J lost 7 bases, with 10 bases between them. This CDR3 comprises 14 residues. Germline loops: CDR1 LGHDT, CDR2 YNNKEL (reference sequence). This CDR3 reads CASSQDGPGQPQHF. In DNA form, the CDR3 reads TGTGCCAGCAGCCAAGATGGTCCGGGGCAGCCCCAGCATTTT.

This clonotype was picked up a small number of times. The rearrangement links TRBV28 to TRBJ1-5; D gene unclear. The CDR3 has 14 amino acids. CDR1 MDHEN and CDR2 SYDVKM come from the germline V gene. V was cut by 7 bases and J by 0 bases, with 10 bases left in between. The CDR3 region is CASTSSPSNQPQHF. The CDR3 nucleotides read TGTGCCAGCACCTCAAGCCCTAGCAATCAGCCCCAGCATTTT.

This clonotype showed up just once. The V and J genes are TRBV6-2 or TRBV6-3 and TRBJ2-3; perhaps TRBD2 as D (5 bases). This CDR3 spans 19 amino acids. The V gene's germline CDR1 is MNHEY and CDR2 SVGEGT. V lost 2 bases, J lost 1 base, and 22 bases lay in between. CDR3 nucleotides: TGTGCCAGCAGTTACGACCGACGGACTGTGCGGCCTGGCACAGATACGCAGTATTTT. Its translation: CASSYDRRTVRPGTDTQYF.

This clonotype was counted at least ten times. The CDR3 loop reads CASSPSGAGYEQYF. The CDR3 nucleotides read TGTGCCAGCAGCCCTAGCGGGGCGGGCTACGAGCAGTACTTC. V gene TRBV2 combines with J gene TRBJ2-7; 9 bases fit TRBD2. The CDR3 has 14 residues. The germline gives CDR1 SNHLY, CDR2 FYNNEI. Trimming took 6 bases from V and 3 from J; bases not matched to a gene: 6.

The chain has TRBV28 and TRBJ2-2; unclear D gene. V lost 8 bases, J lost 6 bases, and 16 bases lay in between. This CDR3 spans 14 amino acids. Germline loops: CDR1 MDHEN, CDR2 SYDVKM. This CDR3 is CASCGLLGSGELFF. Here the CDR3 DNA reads TGTGCCAGCTGTGGTCTATTGGGATCCGGGGAGCTGTTTTTT. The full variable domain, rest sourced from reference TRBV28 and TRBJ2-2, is DVKVTQSSRYLVKRTGEKVFLECVQDMDHENMFWYRQDPGLGLRLIYFSYDVKMKEKGDIPEGYSVSREKKERFSLILESASTNQTSMYLCASCGLLGSGELFFGEGSRLTVL.

The CDR3 sequence is CASSLGSGLYEQYF. CDR3 DNA sequence: TGCGCCAGCAGCTTGGGGTCAGGGCTCTACGAGCAGTACTTC. This chain joins TRBV5-1 and TRBJ2-7; a possible D gene is TRBD1 (5 bases). Germline assignment: CDR1 SGHRS and CDR2 YFSETQ. V lost 0 bases and J 3 bases, leaving 10 bases between the germline ends. The CDR3 runs 14 residues.

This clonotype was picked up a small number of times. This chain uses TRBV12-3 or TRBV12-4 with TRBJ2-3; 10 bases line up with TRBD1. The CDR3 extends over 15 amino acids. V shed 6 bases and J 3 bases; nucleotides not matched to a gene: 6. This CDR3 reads CASRTGTGETDTQYF. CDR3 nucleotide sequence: TGTGCCAGCAGGACCGGGACAGGGGAGACAGATACGCAGTATTTT.